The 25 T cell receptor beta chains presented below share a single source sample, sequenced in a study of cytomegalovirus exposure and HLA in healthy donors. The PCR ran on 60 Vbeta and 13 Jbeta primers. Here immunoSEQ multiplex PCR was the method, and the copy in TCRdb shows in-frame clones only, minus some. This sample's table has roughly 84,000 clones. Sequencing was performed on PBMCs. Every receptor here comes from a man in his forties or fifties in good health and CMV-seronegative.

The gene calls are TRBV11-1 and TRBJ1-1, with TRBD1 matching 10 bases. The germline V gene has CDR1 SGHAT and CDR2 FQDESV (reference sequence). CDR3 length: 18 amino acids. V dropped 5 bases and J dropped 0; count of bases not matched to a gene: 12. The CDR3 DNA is TGTGCCAGCAGCCCAGGGACAGGGGAGGGGTGGTTGAACACTGAAGCTTTCTTT. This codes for CASSPGTGEGWLNTEAFF.

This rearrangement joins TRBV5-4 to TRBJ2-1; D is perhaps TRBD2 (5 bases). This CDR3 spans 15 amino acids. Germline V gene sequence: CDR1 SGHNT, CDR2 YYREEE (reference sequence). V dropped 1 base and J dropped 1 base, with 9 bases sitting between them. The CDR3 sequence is CASSLNGNSYNEQFF. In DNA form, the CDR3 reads TGTGCCAGCAGCTTGAACGGGAATTCCTACAATGAGCAGTTCTTC.

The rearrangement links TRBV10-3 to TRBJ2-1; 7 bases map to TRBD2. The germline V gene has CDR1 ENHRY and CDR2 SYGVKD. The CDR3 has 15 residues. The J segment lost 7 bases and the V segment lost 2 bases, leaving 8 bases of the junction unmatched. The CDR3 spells CAISERRGTKNEQFF. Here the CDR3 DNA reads TGTGCCATCAGTGAGAGGCGGGGGACTAAGAATGAGCAGTTCTTC.

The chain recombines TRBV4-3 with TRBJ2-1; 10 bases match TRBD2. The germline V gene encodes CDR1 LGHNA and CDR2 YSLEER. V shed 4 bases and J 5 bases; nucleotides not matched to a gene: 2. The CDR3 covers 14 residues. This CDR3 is CASSPGLANNEQFF. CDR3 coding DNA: TGCGCCAGCAGCCCGGGACTAGCGAACAATGAGCAGTTCTTC.

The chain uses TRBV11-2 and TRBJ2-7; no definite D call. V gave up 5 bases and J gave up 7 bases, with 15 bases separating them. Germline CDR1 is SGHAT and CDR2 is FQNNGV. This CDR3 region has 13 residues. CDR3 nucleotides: TGTGCCAGCAGCACTCTTGTTCCCCGAGAGCAGTACTTC. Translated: CASSTLVPREQYF.

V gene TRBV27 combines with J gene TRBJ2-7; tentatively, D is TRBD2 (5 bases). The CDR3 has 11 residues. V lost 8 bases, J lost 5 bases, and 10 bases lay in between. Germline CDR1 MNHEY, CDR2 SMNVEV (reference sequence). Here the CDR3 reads CASGRPHEQYF. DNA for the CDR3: TGTGCCAGCGGGAGACCCCACGAGCAGTACTTC.

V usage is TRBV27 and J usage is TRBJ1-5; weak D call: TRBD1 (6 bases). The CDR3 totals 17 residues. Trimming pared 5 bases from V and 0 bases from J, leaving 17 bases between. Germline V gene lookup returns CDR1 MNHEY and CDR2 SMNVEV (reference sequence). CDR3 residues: CASSPKPGQYSNQPQHF. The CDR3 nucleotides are TGTGCCAGCAGTCCAAAACCCGGACAGTATAGCAATCAGCCCCAGCATTTT.

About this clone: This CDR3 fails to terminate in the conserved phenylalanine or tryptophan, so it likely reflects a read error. The CDR3 reads CASSLRDRNTEAFL. DNA for the CDR3: TGTGCCAGCAGCTTACGGGACAGAAACACTGAAGCTTTCCTT. The chain recombines TRBV13 with TRBJ1-1, with TRBD1 matching 7 bases. Trimming took 2 bases from V and 2 from J; bases not matched to a gene: 2. This CDR3 is built from 14 residues. Germline CDR1 PRHDT, CDR2 FYEKMQ (reference sequence).

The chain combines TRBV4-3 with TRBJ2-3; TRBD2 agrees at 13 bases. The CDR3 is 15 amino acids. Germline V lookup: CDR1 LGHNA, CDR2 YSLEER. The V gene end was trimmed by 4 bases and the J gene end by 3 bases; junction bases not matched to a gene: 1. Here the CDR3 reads CASSLGLAGTDTQYF. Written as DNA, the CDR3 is TGCGCCAGCAGCCTGGGACTAGCGGGGACAGATACGCAGTATTTT.

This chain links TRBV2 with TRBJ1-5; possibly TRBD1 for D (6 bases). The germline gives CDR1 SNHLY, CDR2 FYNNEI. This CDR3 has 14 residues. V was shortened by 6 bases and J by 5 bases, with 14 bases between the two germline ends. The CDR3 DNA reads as TGTGCCAGCAGCGGGACAAAGGGTGATCAGCCCCAGCATTTT. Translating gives CASSGTKGDQPQHF. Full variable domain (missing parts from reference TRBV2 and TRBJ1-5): EPEVTQTPSHQVTQMGQEVILRCVPISNHLYFYWYRQILGQKVEFLVSFYNNEISEKSEIFDDQFSVERPDGSNFTLKIRSTKLEDSAMYFCASSGTKGDQPQHFGDGTRLSIL.

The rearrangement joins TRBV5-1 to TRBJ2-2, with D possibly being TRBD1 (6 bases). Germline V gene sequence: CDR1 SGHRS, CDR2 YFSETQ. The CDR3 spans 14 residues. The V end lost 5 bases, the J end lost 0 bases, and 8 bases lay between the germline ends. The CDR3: CASRRTANTGELFF. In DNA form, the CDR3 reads TGCGCCAGCAGACGGACAGCGAACACCGGGGAGCTGTTTTTT.

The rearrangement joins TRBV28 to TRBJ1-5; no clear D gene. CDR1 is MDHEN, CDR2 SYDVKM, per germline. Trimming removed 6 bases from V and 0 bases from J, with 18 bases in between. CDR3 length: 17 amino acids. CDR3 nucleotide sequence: TGTGCCAGCAGCTCACCCCATGAGCCTATTAGCAATCAGCCCCAGCATTTT. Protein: CASSSPHEPISNQPQHF.

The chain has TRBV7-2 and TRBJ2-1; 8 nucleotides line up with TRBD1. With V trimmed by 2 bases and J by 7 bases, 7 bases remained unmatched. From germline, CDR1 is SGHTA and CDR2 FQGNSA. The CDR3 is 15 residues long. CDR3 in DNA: TGTGCCAGCAGCTTATGGCAGGGGGCGGGGAATGAGCAGTTCTTC. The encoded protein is CASSLWQGAGNEQFF.

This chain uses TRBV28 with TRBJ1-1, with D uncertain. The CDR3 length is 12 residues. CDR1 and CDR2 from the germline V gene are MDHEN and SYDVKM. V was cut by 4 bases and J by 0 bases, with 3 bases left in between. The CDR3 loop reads CASSSMNTEAFF. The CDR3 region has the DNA TGTGCCAGCAGTTCTATGAACACTGAAGCTTTCTTT.

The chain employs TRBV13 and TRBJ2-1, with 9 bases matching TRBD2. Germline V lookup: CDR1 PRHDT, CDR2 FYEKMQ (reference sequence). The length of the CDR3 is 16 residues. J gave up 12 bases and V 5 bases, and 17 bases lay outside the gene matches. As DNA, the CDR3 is TGTGCCAGCAGCCTCGGGGCTGGGACTAGCACCCGAGGGCAGTTCTTC. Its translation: CASSLGAGTSTRGQFF.

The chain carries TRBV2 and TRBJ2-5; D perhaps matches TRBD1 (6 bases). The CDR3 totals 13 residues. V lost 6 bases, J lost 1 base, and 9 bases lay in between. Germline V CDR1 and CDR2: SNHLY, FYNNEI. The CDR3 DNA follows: TGTGCCAGCAGCTGGGGGCTCCAAGAGACCCAGTACTTC. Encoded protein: CASSWGLQETQYF.

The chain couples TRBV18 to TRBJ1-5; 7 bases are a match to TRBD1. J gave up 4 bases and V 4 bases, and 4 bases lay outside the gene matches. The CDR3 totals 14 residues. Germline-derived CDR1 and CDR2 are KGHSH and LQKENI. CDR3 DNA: TGTGCCAGCTCACAGGGGGCAGGGAATCAGCCCCAGCATTTT. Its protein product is CASSQGAGNQPQHF.

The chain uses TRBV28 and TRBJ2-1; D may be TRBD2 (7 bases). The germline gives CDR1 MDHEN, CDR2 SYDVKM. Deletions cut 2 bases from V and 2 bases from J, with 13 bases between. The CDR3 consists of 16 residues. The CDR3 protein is CASSLRGARAYNEQFF. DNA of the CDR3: TGTGCCAGCAGTTTACGGGGGGCTCGGGCCTACAATGAGCAGTTCTTC.

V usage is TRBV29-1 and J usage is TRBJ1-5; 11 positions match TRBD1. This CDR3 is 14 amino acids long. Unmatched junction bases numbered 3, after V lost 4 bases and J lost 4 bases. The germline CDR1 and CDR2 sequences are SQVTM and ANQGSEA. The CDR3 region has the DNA TGCAGCGTTGCATGGGACAGGGGGAATCAGCCCCAGCATTTT. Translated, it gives CSVAWDRGNQPQHF.

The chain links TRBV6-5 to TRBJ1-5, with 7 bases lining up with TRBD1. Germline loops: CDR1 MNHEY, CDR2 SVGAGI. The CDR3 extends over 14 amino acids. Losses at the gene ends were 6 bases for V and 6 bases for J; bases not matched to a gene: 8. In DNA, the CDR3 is TGTGCCAGCAGCATTATGACAGGGACTCAGCCCCAGCATTTT. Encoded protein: CASSIMTGTQPQHF.

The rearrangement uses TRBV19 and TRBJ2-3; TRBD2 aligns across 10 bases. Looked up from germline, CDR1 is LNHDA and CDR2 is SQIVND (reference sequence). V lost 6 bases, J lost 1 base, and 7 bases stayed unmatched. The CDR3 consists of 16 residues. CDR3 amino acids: CASRVAGGHRTDTQYF. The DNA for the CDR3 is TGTGCCAGTAGGGTAGCGGGGGGCCATCGCACAGATACGCAGTATTTT. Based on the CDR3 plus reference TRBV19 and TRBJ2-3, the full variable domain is DGGITQSPKYLFRKEGQNVTLSCEQNLNHDAMYWYRQDPGQGLRLIYYSQIVNDFQKGDIAEGYSVSREKKESFPLTVTSAQKNPTAFYLCASRVAGGHRTDTQYFGPGTRLTVL.

This chain's CDR3 is CASSLAGTVDNYGYTF. The CDR3 DNA is TGTGCCAGCAGCTTAGCCGGCACAGTTGATAACTATGGCTACACCTTC. This chain links TRBV7-9 with TRBJ1-2; D unclear. The CDR3 covers 16 residues. The V end was cut by 0 bases, the J end by 1 base, with 12 bases between. CDR1 is SEHNR, CDR2 FQNEAQ, per germline (reference sequence).

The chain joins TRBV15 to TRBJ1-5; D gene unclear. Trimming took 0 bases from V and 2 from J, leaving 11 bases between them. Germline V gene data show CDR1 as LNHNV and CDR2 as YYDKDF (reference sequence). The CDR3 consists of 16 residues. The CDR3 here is CATSRDPRGGNQPQHF. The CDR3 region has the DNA TGTGCCACCAGCAGAGACCCCCGGGGAGGCAATCAGCCCCAGCATTTT.

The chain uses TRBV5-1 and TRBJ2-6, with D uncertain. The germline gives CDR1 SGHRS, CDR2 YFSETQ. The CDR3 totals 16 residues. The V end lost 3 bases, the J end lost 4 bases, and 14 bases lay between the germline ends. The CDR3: CASSSGYGSGANVLTF. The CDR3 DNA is TGCGCCAGCAGCTCCGGGTATGGCAGCGGGGCCAACGTCCTGACTTTC.

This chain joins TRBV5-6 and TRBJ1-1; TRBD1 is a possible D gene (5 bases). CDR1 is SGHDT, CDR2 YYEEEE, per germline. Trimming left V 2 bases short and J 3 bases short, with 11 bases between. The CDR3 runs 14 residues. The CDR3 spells CASSFGQRDTEAFF. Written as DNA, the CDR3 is TGTGCCAGCAGCTTCGGACAAAGGGACACTGAAGCTTTCTTT.